This T cell receptor (beta chain) was retrieved from a study of T-cell memory formation after mild COVID-19 (dated by TCRdb to the early 2020s). Study-level background: Most TCR sequence clusters were specific to one of the two donors. In a couple of donors, T-cell clones that expanded and contracted after mild COVID-19 were tracked by sequencing TCRalpha and TCRbeta repertoires over time. Two young, previously healthy adult volunteers, one female and one male, were included in the cohort.

Study-level results and caveats: SARS-CoV-2 specificity of the second-wave clones peaking on day 37 was not confirmed. Some responding clones were detected in pre-infection memory, suggesting pre-existing cross-reactive memory T cells joined the SARS-CoV-2 response. Contracting CD4+ clones were found mainly in CM and EM memory subsets, while CD8+ clones were enriched in EMRA. The study covered only a couple of mild cases, and larger cohorts including severe cases with pre-infection samples were considered necessary. Balanced CD4/CD8 phenotypes were observed for clones contracting from day 15 to 85, whereas a bias towards CD4+ was observed for a second wave of clones expanding from day 15 to 37.

V trim: 4 bases; J trim: 3 bases; unmatched bases: 11. CDR1 and CDR2 were assigned from the germline V gene as MGHDK and SYGVNS. The CDR3 measures 16 amino acids from cysteine to phenylalanine. Solely the CDR3 DNA is kept, with 48 bases framed from the first base. Sequenced using an Illumina NovaSeq 6000. TCRalpha and TCRbeta cDNA libraries were built by 5'RACE with constant-segment primers, adding sample barcodes and unique molecular identifiers. Trizol reagent was used to extract RNA from every sample. Libraries were amplified in two PCR steps, with a second sample barcode and Illumina TruSeq adapters added in the second step. Sequencing of libraries was performed on an Illumina NovaSeq with 2 x 150 bp paired-end reads. Per the source publication's procedure: Reads were demultiplexed and collapsed into UMI-guided consensus sequences with migec v1.2.7. Using mixcr v2.1.11, UMI consensuses were aligned to TRA and TRB V and J templates and then assembled into clonotypes. A clonotype was counted as expanded or contracted only if both edgeR and NoisET called the change significant, with noise models trained on biological replicates. For edgeR calls, the cutoffs were a false discovery rate-adjusted p below 0.01 and a log2 fold-change threshold of 1. As an exploratory analysis of dynamics, max-normalized trajectories of the 1000 most abundant clonotypes were examined by PCA with hierarchical clustering. Separately sequenced CD4+ and CD8+ repertoires were used to assign the CD4 or CD8 phenotype of responding clones. TCRdb redid the processing of the public reads, applying fastp at Q25 and MiXCR, and retained in-frame beta chains. CDR3 protein sequences are deduplicated, and each keeps its most common genes and DNA. TCRdb assigned the V and J calls; the authors' analysis was not used. The sample profile shows more than 250,000 distinct CDR3 sequences; over 15% of them were found once. Of the sample, 20% to 25% is held by the ten largest clones.

Ficoll-Paque density gradient centrifugation was used to isolate PBMCs. This clonotype has just a few counts. Its antigen remains unidentified. Per-base qualities were not stored, and no clone one base away is much larger. The sequence is built from TRBV25-1 and TRBJ2-7, with 8 junctional bases fitting TRBD1. The source material was PBMCs or a T cell subset sorted from them (not recorded which). This TCR derives from a man aged 18-30 years who had mild COVID-19 (a few samples of this study predate the infection). The sample titles of this study are shuffled in the database, so cell type and time point are left out; the donor was told from shared clones. The CDR3: CASSGTRQGRDYEQYF. The DNA reads as follows: TGTGCCAGCAGTGGGACTCGACAGGGGCGGGACTACGAGCAGTACTTC.